This entry lists 18 T cell receptor beta chains sequenced from one sample in a study of blood T cell repertoires in COVID-19. Repertoires were generated with immunoSEQ multiplex PCR, while TCRdb's copy carries only in-frame clones and drops some. In the table there are about 280,000 clones, 86% of which are singletons. The specimen sequenced was peripheral blood. Receptors were obtained from a woman aged 25-40 years with active or convalescent COVID-19.

This clone was detected a few times. The V call is TRBV6-2 or TRBV6-3, the J call TRBJ2-7; TRBD2 agrees at 7 bases. The CDR3 spans 14 residues. CDR1 and CDR2 (germline): MNHEY, SVGEGT. V lost 3 bases, J lost 1 base, and 3 bases stayed unmatched. The CDR3 DNA sequence: TGTGCCAGCAGTTATAGCGGGCAATCCTACGAGCAGTACTTC. Translated: CASSYSGQSYEQYF.

J is TRBJ1-1 and V is TRBV28, with unresolved D. CDR1 and CDR2 (germline): MDHEN, SYDVKM. V was shortened by 1 base and J by 0 bases, with 21 bases between the two germline ends. The CDR3 spans 19 residues. CDR3 DNA: TGTGCCAGCAGTTTATTCGGTTCAACGTTCGCGGGTCTGAACACTGAAGCTTTCTTT. Encoded protein: CASSLFGSTFAGLNTEAFF.

The V call is TRBV3-1 (or the pseudogene TRBV3-2), the J call TRBJ1-2; tentatively, D is TRBD1 (6 bases). The CDR3 contains 13 residues. Per the germline V gene, CDR1 is LGHDT and CDR2 is YNNKEL (reference sequence). Trimming took 2 bases from V and 8 from J, leaving 12 bases between them. The CDR3 sequence is CASSQHQGPGYTF. CDR3 nucleotides: TGTGCCAGCAGCCAACATCAGGGGCCCGGCTACACCTTC.

The J gene is TRBJ1-5, the V gene TRBV2; 8 bases fit TRBD1. The CDR3 totals 15 residues. CDR1 and CDR2 (germline): SNHLY, FYNNEI. With 6 bases clipped from V and 2 bases from J, the junction kept 6 bases outside the gene matches. The CDR3 DNA follows: TGTGCCAGCAGACTAACAGGGGGTGGCAATCAGCCCCAGCATTTT. Amino acid sequence: CASRLTGGGNQPQHF.

The chain joins TRBV5-6 to TRBJ2-1; TRBD2 matches at 8 bases. Per the germline V gene, CDR1 is SGHDT and CDR2 is YYEEEE. The ends lost 2 bases at V and 0 bases at J; junction bases unmatched: 1. This CDR3 spans 15 amino acids. The CDR3 coding sequence is TGTGCCAGCAGCTTCAGCGGGGGCTCCTACAATGAGCAGTTCTTC. Its translation: CASSFSGGSYNEQFF. Full variable domain (missing parts from reference TRBV5-6 and TRBJ2-1): DAGVTQSPTHLIKTRGQQVTLRCSPKSGHDTVSWYQQALGQGPQFIFQYYEEEERQRGNFPDRFSGHQFPNYSSELNVNALLLGDSALYLCASSFSGGSYNEQFFGPGTRLTVL.

The V gene is TRBV7-9, the J gene TRBJ1-5, with TRBD1 as a possible D gene (5 bases). Trimming pared 5 bases from V and 2 bases from J, leaving 10 bases between. The CDR3 extends over 14 amino acids. Germline V gene lookup returns CDR1 SEHNR and CDR2 FQNEAQ (reference sequence). The CDR3 here is CASSRDSRNQPQHF. The CDR3 coding sequence is TGTGCCAGCAGCCGTGACAGCCGCAATCAGCCCCAGCATTTT.

This clone was seen just once. The chain recombines TRBV9 with TRBJ2-5; 10 bases align to TRBD1. After removal of 3 bases from V and 4 bases from J, the junction contained 6 bases not matched to a gene. The CDR3 has 15 amino acids. Germline V gene sequence: CDR1 SGDLS, CDR2 YYNGEE. CDR3 residues: CASSARDRGTETQYF. CDR3 DNA: TGTGCCAGCAGCGCGCGGGACAGGGGTACAGAGACCCAGTACTTC.

V gene TRBV6-5 combines with J gene TRBJ1-2, with D uncertain. Between the trimmed V and J ends, which lost 10 bases and 4 bases, there was a span of 19 bases. The CDR3 spans 14 residues. The germline V gene encodes CDR1 MNHEY and CDR2 SVGAGI. For the CDR3, the DNA is TGTGCCACCCGGAGGGCCCCTTCGACCTATGGCTACACCTTC. It is translated as CATRRAPSTYGYTF.

The gene calls are TRBV7-2 and TRBJ1-3, with D possibly matching TRBD1 (6 bases). Germline V gene data show CDR1 as SGHTA and CDR2 as FQGNSA. Between the trimmed V and J ends, which lost 7 bases and 1 base, there was a span of 17 bases. This CDR3 is built from 16 residues. The CDR3: CASTPTWGLSGNTIYF. The CDR3 nucleotides are TGTGCCAGCACCCCGACCTGGGGGCTTTCTGGAAACACCATATATTTT.

The gene calls are TRBV10-2 and TRBJ2-5; D gene uncertain. V was shortened by 6 bases and J by 9 bases, with 14 bases between the two germline ends. This CDR3 is 12 amino acids long. From germline, CDR1 is WSHSY and CDR2 SAAADI. CDR3 in amino acids: CASSLRWASQYF. The CDR3 DNA reads TGCGCCAGCAGCCTACGTTGGGCATCCCAGTACTTC.

The J gene is TRBJ2-3, the V gene TRBV25-1; 7 positions agree with TRBD2. CDR3 length: 13 amino acids. The germline V gene encodes CDR1 MGHDK and CDR2 SYGVNS. V lost 1 base, J lost 9 bases, and 4 bases stayed unmatched. CDR3 nucleotides: TGTGCCAGCAGTGAATGGGAGGGTGAGACGCAGTATTTT. It codes for CASSEWEGETQYF.

The rearrangement joins TRBV6-1 to TRBJ1-5, with TRBD1 as a possible D gene (6 bases). Germline CDR1 is MNHNS and CDR2 is SASEGT. The CDR3 contains 15 residues. Trimming cost V 2 bases and J 4 bases, with 12 bases left between them. In nucleotides, the CDR3 is TGTGCCAGCAGTGAACAGGGGTTGGTGAATCAGCCCCAGCATTTT. Its protein product is CASSEQGLVNQPQHF.

V usage is TRBV12-5 and J usage is TRBJ2-1; D is ambiguous. V gave up 1 base and J gave up 2 bases, with 6 bases separating them. CDR1 and CDR2 from the germline V gene are LGHNT and FRNRAP. This CDR3 is 14 amino acids long. CDR3 amino acids: CASGLGLTYNEQFF. The CDR3 DNA is TGTGCTAGTGGTTTGGGACTGACCTACAATGAGCAGTTCTTC.

This sequence joins TRBV18 and TRBJ2-7; TRBD2 matches 9 bases. CDR3 length equals 16 residues. Per germline, CDR1 KGHSH and CDR2 LQKENI. V was clipped by 1 base and J by 5 bases; unmatched bases: 9. CDR3 protein: CASSPRVAGDAHEQYF. Here the CDR3 DNA reads TGTGCCAGCTCACCACGTGTAGCGGGGGACGCTCACGAGCAGTACTTC. Full variable domain (remainder filled in from reference TRBV18 and TRBJ2-7): NAGVMQNPRHLVRRRGQEARLRCSPMKGHSHVYWYRQLPEEGLKFMVYLQKENIIDESGMPKERFSAEFPKEGPSILRIQQVVRGDSAAYFCASSPRVAGDAHEQYFGPGTRLTVT.

Comment on this clone: The junction differs from germline at one of its ends, possibly a read error. V and J are TRBV7-7 and TRBJ1-1; no clear D. The CDR3 is 13 amino acids. The germline gives CDR1 SSHAT, CDR2 FNYEAQ (reference sequence). The chain's CDR3 is CASSPHEGTEAFF. CDR3 sequence (DNA): TGTGCTAGCAGCCCTCATGAGGGAACTGAAGCTTTCTTT. The full variable domain, rest sourced from reference TRBV7-7 and TRBJ1-1, is GAGVSQSPRYKVTKRGQDVTLRCDPISSHATLYWYQQALGQGPEFLTYFNYEAQPDKSGLPSDRFSAERPEGSISTLTIQRTEQRDSAMYRCASSPHEGTEAFFGQGTRLTVV.

The chain combines TRBV9 with TRBJ2-2; D is possibly TRBD2 (5 bases). Trimming left V 0 bases short and J 5 bases short, with 11 bases between. The germline CDR1 and CDR2 sequences are SGDLS and YYNGEE. This CDR3 spans 15 amino acids. The DNA of the CDR3 is TGTGCCAGCAGCGTAGGAGCCCCGGGGACCGGGGAGCTGTTTTTT. Its translation is CASSVGAPGTGELFF.

The chain recombines TRBV2 with TRBJ2-1, with 10 nucleotides matching TRBD2. This CDR3 contains 18 residues. Germline V gene data show CDR1 as SNHLY and CDR2 as FYNNEI. The V segment lost 5 bases and the J segment 1 base; nucleotides outside the gene matches: 11. The CDR3, as DNA: TGTGCCAGCAGTTCTCCGACTAGCGGGCGCAAATCCTACAATGAGCAGTTCTTC. Translated, it gives CASSSPTSGRKSYNEQFF.

This chain links TRBV9 with TRBJ2-3, with 11 bases that match TRBD2. Germline CDR1 is SGDLS and CDR2 is YYNGEE. CDR3 length: 15 amino acids. With 5 bases clipped from V and 3 bases from J, the junction kept 5 bases outside the gene matches. The DNA for the CDR3 is TGTGCCAGCAGTGAGGGACTAGCGGAAACAGATACGCAGTATTTT. It specifies CASSEGLAETDTQYF.